This TCR beta chain originates from a study of cytomegalovirus exposure and HLA in healthy donors. Germline-derived CDR1 and CDR2 are SGHRS and YFSETQ. There are 15 residues in the CDR3. Germline trimming cut 3 bases from V and 3 bases from J; bases unmatched to any gene: 3. A note on this clone: This CDR3 is also generated by other DNA sequences in the sample.

It was with 60 Vbeta and 13 Jbeta primers that the PCR ran. Method: immunoSEQ multiplex PCR; TCRdb's copy keeps in-frame clones and lacks some. The sample has approximately 160,000 clones; over 65% are singletons. The TCR was taken from a woman in her 30s in good health and CMV-seropositive. The genes are TRBV5-1 and TRBJ2-3; TRBD1 matches 11 bases. The sequenced sample consisted of PBMCs. CDR3 residues: CASSSGQGGTDTQYF. CDR3 sequence (DNA): TGCGCCAGCAGCTCGGGACAGGGGGGGACAGATACGCAGTATTTT.